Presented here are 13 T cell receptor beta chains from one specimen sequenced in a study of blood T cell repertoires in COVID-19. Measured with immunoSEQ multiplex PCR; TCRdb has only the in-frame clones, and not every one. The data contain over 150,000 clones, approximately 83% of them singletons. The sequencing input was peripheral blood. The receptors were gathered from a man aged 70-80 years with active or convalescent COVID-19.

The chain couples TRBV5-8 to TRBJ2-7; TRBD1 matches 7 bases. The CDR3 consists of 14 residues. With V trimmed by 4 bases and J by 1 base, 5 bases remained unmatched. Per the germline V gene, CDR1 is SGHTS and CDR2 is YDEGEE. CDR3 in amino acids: CASSARDRSYEQYF. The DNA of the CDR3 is TGTGCCAGCAGCGCCCGGGACAGATCCTACGAGCAGTACTTC.

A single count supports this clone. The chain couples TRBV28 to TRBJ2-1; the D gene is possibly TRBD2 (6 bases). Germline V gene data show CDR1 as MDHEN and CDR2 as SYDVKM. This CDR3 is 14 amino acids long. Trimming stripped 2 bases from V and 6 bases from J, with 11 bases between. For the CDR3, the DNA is TGTGCCAGCAGTTTAGGGGGGAAGGGCAATGAGCAGTTCTTC. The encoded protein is CASSLGGKGNEQFF.

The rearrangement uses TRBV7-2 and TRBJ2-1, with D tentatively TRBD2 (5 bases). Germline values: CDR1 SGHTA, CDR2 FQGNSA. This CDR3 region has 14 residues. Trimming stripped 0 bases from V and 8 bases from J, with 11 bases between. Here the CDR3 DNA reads TGTGCCAGCAGCTTAGCGTGGAGGAGAGATGAGCAGTTCTTC. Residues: CASSLAWRRDEQFF.

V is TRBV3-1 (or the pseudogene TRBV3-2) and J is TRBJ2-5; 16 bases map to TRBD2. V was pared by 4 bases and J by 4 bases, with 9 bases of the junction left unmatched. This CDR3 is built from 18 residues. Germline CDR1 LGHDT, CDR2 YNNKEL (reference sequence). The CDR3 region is CASSPPVGTSGRGETQYF. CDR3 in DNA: TGTGCCAGCAGCCCCCCCGTGGGGACTAGCGGGAGGGGAGAGACCCAGTACTTC.

DNA of the CDR3: TGCGCCAGCAGCTTGCTACCTCTAGCTAACTATGGCTACACCTTC. Amino acid sequence: CASSLLPLANYGYTF. The chain joins TRBV5-1 to TRBJ1-2; D unclear. V was shortened by 1 base and J by 0 bases, with 10 bases between the two germline ends. The length of the CDR3 is 15 residues. Germline V gene lookup returns CDR1 SGHRS and CDR2 YFSETQ.

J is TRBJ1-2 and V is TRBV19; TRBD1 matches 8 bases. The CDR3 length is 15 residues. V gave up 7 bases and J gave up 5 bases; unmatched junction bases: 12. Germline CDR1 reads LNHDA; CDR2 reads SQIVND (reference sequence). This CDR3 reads CASIPTGAGTYGYTF. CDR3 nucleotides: TGTGCCAGTATTCCGACAGGGGCTGGTACTTATGGCTACACCTTC.

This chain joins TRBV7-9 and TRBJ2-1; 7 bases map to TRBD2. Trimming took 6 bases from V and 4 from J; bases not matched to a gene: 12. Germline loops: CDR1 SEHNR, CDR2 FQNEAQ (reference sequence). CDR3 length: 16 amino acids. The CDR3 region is CASSRGAAGLYNEQFF. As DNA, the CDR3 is TGTGCCAGCAGTCGTGGGGCAGCGGGGCTGTACAATGAGCAGTTCTTC.

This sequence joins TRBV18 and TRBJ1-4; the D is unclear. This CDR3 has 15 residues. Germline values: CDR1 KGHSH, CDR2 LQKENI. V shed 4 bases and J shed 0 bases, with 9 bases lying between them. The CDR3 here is CASSLREATNEKLFF. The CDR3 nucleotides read TGTGCCAGCTCACTCCGAGAAGCAACTAATGAAAAACTGTTTTTT.

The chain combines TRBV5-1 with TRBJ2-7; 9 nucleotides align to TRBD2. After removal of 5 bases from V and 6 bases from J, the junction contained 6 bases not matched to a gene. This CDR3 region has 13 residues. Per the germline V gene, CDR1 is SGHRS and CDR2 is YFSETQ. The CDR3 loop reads CASRPAGGLEQYF. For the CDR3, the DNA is TGCGCCAGCAGACCGGCGGGGGGGCTCGAGCAGTACTTC.

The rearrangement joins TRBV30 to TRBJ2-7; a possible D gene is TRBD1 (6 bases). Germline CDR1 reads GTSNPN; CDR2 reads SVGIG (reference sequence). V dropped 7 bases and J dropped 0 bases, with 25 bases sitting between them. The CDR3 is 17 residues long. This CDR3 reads CAYRRPNREFFSYEQYF. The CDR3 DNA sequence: TGTGCCTACCGACGACCCAACAGGGAATTTTTCTCCTACGAGCAGTACTTC.

The CDR3 bases are TGCGCCAGCAGTGAGGGGGGTAGCGGGGGACAAGAGACCCAGTACTTC. It yields the protein CASSEGGSGGQETQYF. This chain uses TRBV10-1 with TRBJ2-5; 9 nucleotides align to TRBD2. Germline V CDR1 and CDR2: WNHNN, SYGVQD (reference sequence). J gave up 2 bases and V 2 bases, and 6 bases lay outside the gene matches. The length of the CDR3 is 16 residues.

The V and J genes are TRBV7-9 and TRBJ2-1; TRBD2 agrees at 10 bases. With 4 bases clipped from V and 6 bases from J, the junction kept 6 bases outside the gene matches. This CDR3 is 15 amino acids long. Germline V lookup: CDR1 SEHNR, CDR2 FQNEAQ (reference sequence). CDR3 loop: CASSSPGTSVNEQFF. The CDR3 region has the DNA TGTGCCAGCAGCTCGCCCGGGACTAGCGTCAATGAGCAGTTCTTC.

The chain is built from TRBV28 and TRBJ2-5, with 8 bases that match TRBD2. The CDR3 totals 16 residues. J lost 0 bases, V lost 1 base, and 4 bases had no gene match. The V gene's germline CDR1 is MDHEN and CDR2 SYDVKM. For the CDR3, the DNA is TGTGCCAGCAGTTTATTTGCTAGCGGGTACCAAGAGACCCAGTACTTC. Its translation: CASSLFASGYQETQYF.